The 10 T cell receptor beta chains in this list originate from one sample, sequenced in a study of cytomegalovirus exposure and HLA in healthy donors. The PCR was carried out with 60 Vbeta primers and 13 Jbeta primers. Generated by immunoSEQ multiplex PCR, the TCRdb table keeps only in-frame clones and is missing some. The profile shows just over 200,000 clones, more than 75% of them singletons. The sequencing sample was made of PBMCs. These receptors came from a woman aged 40 to 55 in good health and CMV-seronegative.

Comment on this clone: In the same sample, other DNA sequences code for this CDR3. This sequence joins TRBV7-9 and TRBJ2-7, with 10 bases identical to TRBD2. The CDR3 length is 15 residues. Germline-derived CDR1 and CDR2 are SEHNR and FQNEAQ (reference sequence). V was clipped by 1 base and J by 4 bases; unmatched bases: 4. The CDR3: CASSLGLAGVYEQYF. DNA of the CDR3: TGTGCCAGCAGCTTAGGGCTAGCGGGAGTTTACGAGCAGTACTTC.

The chain links TRBV6-1 to TRBJ1-2; tentative D call: TRBD1 (6 bases). The CDR3 is 15 residues long. Trimming stripped 7 bases from V and 5 bases from J, with 20 bases between. Germline CDR1 is MNHNS and CDR2 is SASEGT. Here the CDR3 reads CASKSGVGFAYGYTF. The CDR3 DNA is TGTGCCAGCAAATCAGGGGTTGGATTCGCGTATGGCTACACCTTC.

The chain combines TRBV19 with TRBJ1-5; 10 bases match TRBD1. Per germline, CDR1 LNHDA and CDR2 SQIVND (reference sequence). The J segment lost 2 bases and the V segment lost 10 bases, leaving 5 bases of the junction unmatched. This CDR3 region has 14 residues. In DNA, the CDR3 is TGTGCCACGGGGGGGACAGGGGGCAATCAGCCCCAGCATTTT. It specifies CATGGTGGNQPQHF.

The chain links TRBV7-3 to TRBJ1-1; D is perhaps TRBD1 (5 bases). Deletions cut 0 bases from V and 7 bases from J, with 9 bases between. Germline CDR1 is SGHTA and CDR2 is FQGTGA. CDR3 length: 13 amino acids. CDR3 residues: CASSLTGGGEAFF. DNA of the CDR3: TGTGCCAGCAGCTTAACGGGCGGGGGTGAAGCTTTCTTT.

The rearrangement uses TRBV15 and TRBJ1-5; D may be TRBD1 (5 bases). The CDR3 totals 15 residues. V lost 0 bases to trimming and J lost 8 bases, with 14 bases between them. Germline CDR1 LNHNV, CDR2 YYDKDF (reference sequence). The CDR3 sequence: CATSRDRGGGEPQHF. Here the CDR3 DNA reads TGTGCCACCAGCAGAGATCGGGGTGGGGGGGAGCCCCAGCATTTT. Based on the CDR3 plus reference TRBV15 and TRBJ1-5, the full variable domain is DAMVIQNPRYQVTQFGKPVTLSCSQTLNHNVMYWYQQKSSQAPKLLFHYYDKDFNNEADTPDNFQSRRPNTSFCFLDIRSPGLGDTAMYLCATSRDRGGGEPQHFGDGTRLSIL.

This clone has more than one count but fewer than ten. This rearrangement joins TRBV27 to TRBJ2-1; perhaps TRBD1 as D (6 bases). The CDR3 runs 16 residues. V was shortened by 5 bases and J by 8 bases, with 22 bases between the two germline ends. Germline V gives CDR1 MNHEY, CDR2 SMNVEV (reference sequence). In nucleotides, the CDR3 is TGTGCCAGCAGTCCAGGGGTCCTTCTTTCCAGACATGAGCAGTTCTTC. Translated, it gives CASSPGVLLSRHEQFF.

V gene TRBV11-2 combines with J gene TRBJ2-7; a possible D gene is TRBD2 (6 bases). Trimming cost V 5 bases and J 2 bases, with 16 bases left between them. Germline assignment: CDR1 SGHAT and CDR2 FQNNGV. The CDR3 covers 15 residues. CDR3 DNA sequence: TGTGCCAGCAGCGTCGGGACTCTTGGAACCTACGAGCAGTACTTC. This codes for CASSVGTLGTYEQYF.

This clone has just a few counts. This chain connects TRBV9 to TRBJ2-2, with 9 nucleotides matching TRBD2. J was trimmed by 0 bases and V by 0 bases; bases with no gene match: 6. Germline V gene lookup returns CDR1 SGDLS and CDR2 YYNGEE. The CDR3 runs to 18 residues. CDR3 in DNA: TGTGCCAGCAGCGTAGTAGATAGCGGGAGATCGAACACCGGGGAGCTGTTTTTT. This sequence encodes CASSVVDSGRSNTGELFF.

This clone was detected only once. This sequence joins TRBV9 and TRBJ2-2; 13 positions match TRBD2. Germline values: CDR1 SGDLS, CDR2 YYNGEE. The ends lost 4 bases at V and 3 bases at J; junction bases unmatched: 15. The CDR3 is 20 residues long. The CDR3 sequence is CASSRGTSGRARADTGELFF. The CDR3 nucleotides read TGTGCCAGCAGCCGAGGTACTAGCGGGAGGGCTAGGGCTGACACCGGGGAGCTGTTTTTT.

The rearrangement links TRBV5-4 to TRBJ2-2; D uncertain. Germline CDR1 reads SGHNT; CDR2 reads YYREEE (reference sequence). V was shortened by 5 bases and J by 2 bases, with 10 bases between the two germline ends. The CDR3 spans 14 residues. CDR3 nucleotides: TGTGCCAGCAGACTTGACTTCAACACCGGGGAGCTGTTTTTT. It specifies CASRLDFNTGELFF.